This entry lists 18 T cell receptor beta chains sequenced from one sample in a study of cytomegalovirus exposure and HLA in healthy donors. The PCR was carried out with 60 Vbeta primers and 13 Jbeta primers. Sequencing was performed with immunoSEQ multiplex PCR; in TCRdb, only in-frame clones are kept and a portion is missing. The data show about 130,000 clones, with just under 75% seen just once and around 6.6% held by the top ten. The specimen sequenced was PBMCs. The receptor set was obtained from a man between 40 and 49 years old in good health and CMV-seropositive.

The chain links TRBV14 to TRBJ2-7, with TRBD2 matching 8 bases. Germline V gene data show CDR1 as SGHDN and CDR2 as FVKESK. This CDR3 is built from 17 residues. Germline trimming cut 10 bases from V and 2 bases from J; bases unmatched to any gene: 19. The CDR3 spells CAKVGSGSSGATYEQYF. As DNA, the CDR3 is TGTGCCAAAGTCGGATCAGGGAGTAGCGGGGCCACCTACGAGCAGTACTTC.

The chain has TRBV7-9 and TRBJ1-1; the D gene is possibly TRBD1 (5 bases). Trimming left V 5 bases short and J 6 bases short, with 13 bases between. The CDR3 is 13 amino acids. The germline CDR1 and CDR2 sequences are SEHNR and FQNEAQ (reference sequence). The CDR3 DNA reads as TGTGCCAGCAGCGACCGACAGCTTGCTGAAGCTTTCTTT. It is translated as CASSDRQLAEAFF.

The chain links TRBV7-8 to TRBJ2-1, with 13 nucleotides matching TRBD2. V lost 0 bases, J lost 7 bases, and 15 bases stayed unmatched. Looked up from germline, CDR1 is SGHVS and CDR2 is FQNEAQ. CDR3 length: 20 residues. The CDR3 DNA is TGTGCCAGCAGCTTAGCAAGGACTAGCGGGAGTATAGGGTTCTTGAATGAGCAGTTCTTC. It specifies CASSLARTSGSIGFLNEQFF.

The CDR3 DNA sequence: TGTGCCAGTAGTAGAAGGATAACAGGAGCCAATTCACCCCTCCACTTT. This sequence encodes CASSRRITGANSPLHF. J is TRBJ1-6 and V is TRBV19; a possible D gene is TRBD1 (5 bases). The V end was cut by 4 bases, the J end by 7 bases, with 17 bases between. Germline loops: CDR1 LNHDA, CDR2 SQIVND (reference sequence). This CDR3 region has 16 residues.

The gene calls are TRBV6-6 and TRBJ2-1; the D is unclear. The CDR3 sequence is 13 residues long. Looked up from germline, CDR1 is MNHNY and CDR2 is SVGAGI (reference sequence). Trimming pared 1 base from V and 7 bases from J, leaving 8 bases between. The CDR3 nucleotides are TGTGCCAGCAGTTACTACCCTAGTAATGAGCAGTTCTTC. Its protein is CASSYYPSNEQFF.

This clone has more than one count but fewer than ten. This chain uses TRBV30 with TRBJ1-1, with D perhaps matching TRBD1 (6 bases). Trimming removed 5 bases at V and 2 bases at J, with 12 bases between. The CDR3 consists of 13 residues. Germline V lookup: CDR1 GTSNPN, CDR2 SVGIG (reference sequence). This CDR3 is CAWLGQINTEAFF. DNA for the CDR3: TGTGCCTGGTTGGGACAAATTAACACTGAAGCTTTCTTT. Complete variable domain (other parts from reference TRBV30 and TRBJ1-1): SQTIHQWPATLVQPVGSPLSLECTVEGTSNPNLYWYRQAAGRGLQLLFYSVGIGQISSEVPQNLSASRPQDRQFILSSKKLLLSDSGFYLCAWLGQINTEAFFGQGTRLTVV.

The V call is TRBV6-5, the J call TRBJ1-1, with 7 bases lining up with TRBD1. The CDR3 is 14 residues long. Germline V CDR1 and CDR2: MNHEY, SVGAGI. V trimming: 5 bases; J trimming: 3 bases; junction bases outside the gene matches: 6. The CDR3 sequence: CASSIDRVDTEAFF. The CDR3 region has the DNA TGTGCCAGCAGTATCGACAGGGTCGACACTGAAGCTTTCTTT.

V and J are TRBV18 and TRBJ1-2, with 8 bases fitting TRBD1. The CDR3 sequence is 16 residues long. V was clipped by 2 bases and J by 2 bases; unmatched bases: 7. Germline loops: CDR1 KGHSH, CDR2 LQKENI. The CDR3 DNA reads as TGTGCCAGCTCACCAGGAGGGACAGGCTTCAACTATGGCTACACCTTC. The encoded protein is CASSPGGTGFNYGYTF.

V is TRBV6-1 and J is TRBJ2-1, with a possible D match to TRBD1 (6 bases). Trimming took off 8 bases at V and 4 bases at J, with 9 bases between the two ends. Germline CDR1 MNHNS, CDR2 SASEGT. This CDR3 region has 12 residues. CDR3 loop: CASDRLYNEQFF. DNA of the CDR3: TGTGCCAGCGACAGGCTGTACAATGAGCAGTTCTTC.

The V and J genes are TRBV9 and TRBJ1-2; TRBD1 aligns across 8 bases. Germline V gene lookup returns CDR1 SGDLS and CDR2 YYNGEE. V shed 3 bases and J 6 bases; nucleotides not matched to a gene: 13. The CDR3 has 16 amino acids. The CDR3 sequence is CASSGQQGDARHGYTF. CDR3 in DNA: TGTGCCAGCAGCGGCCAACAGGGGGACGCTCGTCATGGCTACACCTTC. The full variable domain, its missing parts supplied by reference TRBV9 and TRBJ1-2, is DSGVTQTPKHLITATGQRVTLRCSPRSGDLSVYWYQQSLDQGLQFLIQYYNGEERAKGNILERFSAQQFPDLHSELNLSSLELGDSALYFCASSGQQGDARHGYTFGSGTRLTVV.

DNA of the CDR3: TGTGCCACCAGCAGCCCCGACAGGTCAACTAATGAAAAACTGTTTTTT. This gives the protein CATSSPDRSTNEKLFF. The rearrangement uses TRBV15 and TRBJ1-4, with a possible D match to TRBD1 (6 bases). V lost 3 bases and J lost 0, with 11 bases in between. Germline CDR1 LNHNV, CDR2 YYDKDF (reference sequence). The CDR3 runs to 16 residues. The full variable domain, with the rest looked up from reference TRBV15 and TRBJ1-4, is DAMVIQNPRYQVTQFGKPVTLSCSQTLNHNVMYWYQQKSSQAPKLLFHYYDKDFNNEADTPDNFQSRRPNTSFCFLDIRSPGLGDTAMYLCATSSPDRSTNEKLFFGSGTQLSVL.

The chain is built from TRBV27 and TRBJ1-2, with 8 nucleotides matching TRBD1. Looked up from germline, CDR1 is MNHEY and CDR2 is SMNVEV (reference sequence). The CDR3 has 15 residues. The junction had 4 bases not matched to a gene; V was cut back by 0 bases and J by 4 bases. DNA for the CDR3: TGTGCCAGCAGTTTATCGGCAGGGGGCGCCTATGGCTACACCTTC. Its translation is CASSLSAGGAYGYTF.

This clone was recorded a few times. The chain has TRBV18 and TRBJ2-1; D might be TRBD2 (7 bases). The CDR3 runs to 17 residues. The germline CDR1 and CDR2 sequences are KGHSH and LQKENI. V lost 3 bases, J lost 0 bases, and 15 bases lay in between. The CDR3 region has the DNA TGTGCCAGCTCACCCCGAGGGGGGGCGAGCTCCTACAATGAGCAGTTCTTC. This translates into CASSPRGGASSYNEQFF.

The chain uses TRBV7-8 and TRBJ2-2; D call uncertain. Germline values: CDR1 SGHVS, CDR2 FQNEAQ. The CDR3 has 14 residues. V lost 2 bases and J lost 6, with 10 bases in between. The CDR3 DNA reads TGTGCCAGCAGCTTACGCCTAGTATCCGGGGAGCTGTTTTTT. This sequence encodes CASSLRLVSGELFF.

The rearrangement uses TRBV19 and TRBJ1-1; D uncertain. Germline CDR1 is LNHDA and CDR2 is SQIVND (reference sequence). Trimming left V 5 bases short and J 1 base short, with 8 bases between. The CDR3 spans 13 residues. The CDR3 spells CASSWAENTEAFF. CDR3 bases: TGTGCCAGTAGTTGGGCAGAGAACACTGAAGCTTTCTTT.

J is TRBJ2-2 and V is TRBV14; 7 bases map to TRBD2. Germline V gene data show CDR1 as SGHDN and CDR2 as FVKESK. The CDR3 is 17 residues long. The trim removed 0 bases at V and 1 base at J, leaving 5 bases unmatched. The CDR3: CASSQERLAVNTGELFF. Written as DNA, the CDR3 is TGTGCCAGCAGCCAAGAAAGGCTAGCGGTGAACACCGGGGAGCTGTTTTTT.

The CDR3 region is CSVEKSGSPDTQYF. CDR3 sequence (DNA): TGCAGCGTTGAGAAGAGCGGGAGCCCAGATACGCAGTATTTT. The V gene is TRBV29-1, the J gene TRBJ2-3, with 8 nucleotides matching TRBD2. V was clipped by 3 bases and J by 4 bases; unmatched bases: 6. The germline gives CDR1 SQVTM, CDR2 ANQGSEA. The CDR3 length is 14 residues.

The genes are TRBV27 and TRBJ2-1, with 7 bases matching TRBD1. The CDR3 is 14 amino acids. J was trimmed by 5 bases and V by 6 bases; bases with no gene match: 7. Germline CDR1 reads MNHEY; CDR2 reads SMNVEV (reference sequence). CDR3 bases: TGTGCCAGCAGCCCAGGACAGGTCAACAATGAGCAGTTCTTC. This codes for CASSPGQVNNEQFF.